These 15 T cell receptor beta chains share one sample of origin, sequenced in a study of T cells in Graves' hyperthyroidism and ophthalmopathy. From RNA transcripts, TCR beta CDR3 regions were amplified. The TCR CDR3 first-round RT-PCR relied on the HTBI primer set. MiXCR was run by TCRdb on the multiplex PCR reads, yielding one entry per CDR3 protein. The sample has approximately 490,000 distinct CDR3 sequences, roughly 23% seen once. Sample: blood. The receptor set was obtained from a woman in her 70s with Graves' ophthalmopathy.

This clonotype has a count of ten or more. The CDR3 region is CASSFGGGRTDTQYF. CDR3 sequence (DNA): TGTGCCAGCAGCTTCGGCGGTGGACGCACAGATACGCAGTATTTT. This sequence joins TRBV7-3 and TRBJ2-3; no reliable D call. CDR3 size: 15 residues. CDR1 and CDR2 (germline): SGHTA, FQGTGA. Deletions cut 3 bases from V and 1 base from J, with 11 bases between.

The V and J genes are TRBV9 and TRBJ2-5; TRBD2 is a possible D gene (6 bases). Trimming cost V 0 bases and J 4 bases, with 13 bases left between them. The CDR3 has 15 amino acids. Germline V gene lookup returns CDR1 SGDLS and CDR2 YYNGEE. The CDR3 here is CASSVAGVVVETQYF. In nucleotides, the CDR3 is TGTGCCAGCAGCGTAGCGGGAGTAGTGGTAGAGACCCAGTACTTC.

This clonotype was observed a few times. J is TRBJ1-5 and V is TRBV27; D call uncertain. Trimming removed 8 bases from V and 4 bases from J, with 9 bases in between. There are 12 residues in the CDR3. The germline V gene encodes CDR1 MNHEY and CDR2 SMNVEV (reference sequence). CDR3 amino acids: CASRRDNQPQHF. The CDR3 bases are TGTGCCAGCCGAAGGGATAATCAGCCCCAGCATTTT.

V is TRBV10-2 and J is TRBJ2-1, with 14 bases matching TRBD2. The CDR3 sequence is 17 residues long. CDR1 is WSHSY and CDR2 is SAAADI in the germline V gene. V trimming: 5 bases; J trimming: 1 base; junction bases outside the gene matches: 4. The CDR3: CASSYGLAGGSYNEQFF. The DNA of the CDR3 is TGCGCCAGCAGTTATGGACTAGCGGGAGGATCCTACAATGAGCAGTTCTTC.

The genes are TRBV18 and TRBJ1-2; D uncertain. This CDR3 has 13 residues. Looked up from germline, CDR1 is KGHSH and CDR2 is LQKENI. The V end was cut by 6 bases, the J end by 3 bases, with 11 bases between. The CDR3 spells CASSHDADYGYTF. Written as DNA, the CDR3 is TGTGCCAGCTCGCACGACGCCGACTATGGCTACACCTTC. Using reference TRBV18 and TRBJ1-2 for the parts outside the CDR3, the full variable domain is NAGVMQNPRHLVRRRGQEARLRCSPMKGHSHVYWYRQLPEEGLKFMVYLQKENIIDESGMPKERFSAEFPKEGPSILRIQQVVRGDSAAYFCASSHDADYGYTFGSGTRLTVV.

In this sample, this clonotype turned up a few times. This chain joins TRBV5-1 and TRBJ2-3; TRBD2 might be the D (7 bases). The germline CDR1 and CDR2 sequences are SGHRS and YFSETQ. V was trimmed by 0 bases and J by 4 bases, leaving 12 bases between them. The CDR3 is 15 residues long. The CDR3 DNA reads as TGCGCCAGCAGCTTGGAGGGAGGGGGGCCAGATACGCAGTATTTT. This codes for CASSLEGGGPDTQYF.

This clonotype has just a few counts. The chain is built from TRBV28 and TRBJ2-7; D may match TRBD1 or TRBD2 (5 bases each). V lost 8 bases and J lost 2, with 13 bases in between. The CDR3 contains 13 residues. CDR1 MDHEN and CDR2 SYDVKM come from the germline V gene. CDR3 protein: CASEGSPAYEQYF. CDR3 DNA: TGTGCCAGCGAGGGGTCCCCGGCCTACGAGCAGTACTTC.

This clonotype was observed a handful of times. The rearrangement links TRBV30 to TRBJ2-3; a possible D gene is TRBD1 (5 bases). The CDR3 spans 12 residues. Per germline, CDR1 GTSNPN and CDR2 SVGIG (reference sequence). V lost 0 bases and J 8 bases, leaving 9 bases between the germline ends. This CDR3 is CAWSVTGSTQYF. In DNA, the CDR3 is TGTGCCTGGAGTGTCACAGGTTCTACGCAGTATTTT.

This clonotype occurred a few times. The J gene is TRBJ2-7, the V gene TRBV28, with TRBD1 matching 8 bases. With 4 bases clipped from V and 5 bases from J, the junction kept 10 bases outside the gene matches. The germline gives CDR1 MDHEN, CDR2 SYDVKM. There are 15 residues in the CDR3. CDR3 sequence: CASSWTRTGFDEQYF. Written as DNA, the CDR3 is TGTGCCAGCAGTTGGACCAGGACAGGGTTTGACGAGCAGTACTTC.

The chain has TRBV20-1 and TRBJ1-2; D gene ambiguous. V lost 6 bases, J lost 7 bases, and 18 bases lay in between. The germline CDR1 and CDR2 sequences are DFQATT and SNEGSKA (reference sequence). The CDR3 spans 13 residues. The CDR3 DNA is TGCAGTGCCCCGGGAATCGGCTGGCGTGGCTACACCTTC. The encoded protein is CSAPGIGWRGYTF.

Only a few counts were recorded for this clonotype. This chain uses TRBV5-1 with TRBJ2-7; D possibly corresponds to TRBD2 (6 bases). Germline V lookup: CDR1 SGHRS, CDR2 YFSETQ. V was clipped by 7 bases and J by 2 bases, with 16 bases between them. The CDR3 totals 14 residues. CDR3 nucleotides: TGCGCCAGCCGGGCCTCTAGCGCGGCCTACGAGCAGTACTTC. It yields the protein CASRASSAAYEQYF.

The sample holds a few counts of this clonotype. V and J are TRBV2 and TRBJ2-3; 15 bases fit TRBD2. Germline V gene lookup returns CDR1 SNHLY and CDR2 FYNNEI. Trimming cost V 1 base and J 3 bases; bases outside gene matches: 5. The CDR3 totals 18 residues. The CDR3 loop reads CASSEVRTSGRATDTQYF. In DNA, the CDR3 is TGTGCCAGCAGTGAAGTTCGGACTAGCGGGAGGGCGACAGATACGCAGTATTTT.

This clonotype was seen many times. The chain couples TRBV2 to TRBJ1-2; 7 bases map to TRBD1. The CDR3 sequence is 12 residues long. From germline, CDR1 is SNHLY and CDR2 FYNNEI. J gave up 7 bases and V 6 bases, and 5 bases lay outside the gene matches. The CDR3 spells CASRRQGFGYTF. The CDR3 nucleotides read TGTGCCAGCAGGAGACAGGGTTTTGGCTACACCTTC.

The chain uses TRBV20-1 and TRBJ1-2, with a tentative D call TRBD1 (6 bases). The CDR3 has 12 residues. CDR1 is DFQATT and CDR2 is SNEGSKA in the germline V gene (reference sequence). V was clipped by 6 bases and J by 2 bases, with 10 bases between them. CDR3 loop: CSASTGNYGYTF. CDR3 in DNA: TGCAGTGCCAGTACAGGGAACTATGGCTACACCTTC.

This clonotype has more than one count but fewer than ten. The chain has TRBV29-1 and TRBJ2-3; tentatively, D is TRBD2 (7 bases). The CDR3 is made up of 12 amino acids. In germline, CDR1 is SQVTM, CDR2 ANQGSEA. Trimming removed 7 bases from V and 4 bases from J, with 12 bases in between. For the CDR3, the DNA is TGCAGCGAGGGGGGGGCGGCAGATACGCAGTATTTT. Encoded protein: CSEGGAADTQYF.